The rows below give T cell receptor beta chains drawn from one sample of a study of blood T cell repertoires in COVID-19. Assay: immunoSEQ multiplex PCR; the TCRdb copy retains only in-frame clones and omits some. Altogether approximately 170,000 clones are present, roughly nine tenths being singletons, with the ten largest covering 11%. The sequenced sample was peripheral blood. The receptors derive from a woman in her sixties or seventies with COVID-19, enrolled during active disease. CDR3s leave out the opening cysteine and the closing phenylalanine or tryptophan. Fields, in order: V gene, J gene, clone size, CDR3 protein. Only part of the rows carry a size: once, few, many, or a class if the clone is expanded.

TRBV18	TRBJ2-5	.	ASSPRTEMVGTQY
TRBV19	TRBJ1-2	.	ASSMTRQGGGRGYT
TRBV30	TRBJ1-2	.	AWSVYNIANYGYT
TRBV6-5	TRBJ2-7	.	ASSRRQGAYEQY
TRBV29-1	TRBJ1-4	.	SVVRDRASEKLF
TRBV6-5	TRBJ1-2	.	ASRSGARYT
TRBV6-5	TRBJ1-2	.	ASSRDRSYGYT
TRBV5-1	TRBJ1-6	.	ASSLGQGDSPLH
TRBV19	TRBJ1-1	.	ASSIDRGPTEAF
TRBV5-1	TRBJ2-6	.	ASSPETGSSGANVLT
TRBV30	TRBJ1-5	.	AWSHRDRVSPQH
TRBV7-2	TRBJ2-1	.	ASSLSSGFYNEQF
TRBV12-5	TRBJ2-2	.	ASGLGTGGTGELF
TRBV27	TRBJ2-7	.	ASSSSGYEQY
TRBV4-1	TRBJ2-1	.	ASSLPPASGRLNEQF
TRBV10-3	TRBJ2-1	.	AISGRDRGPGEQF
TRBV29-1	TRBJ2-7	.	SVVTGTYEQY
TRBV6-5	TRBJ1-1	.	ASSYSPALSTEAF
TRBV6-2/TRBV6-3	TRBJ2-4	once	ASSAGDIQY
TRBV4-2	TRBJ2-3	.	ASRDSKNTDTQY
TRBV7-2	TRBJ1-5	.	ASSLEGTVNQPQH
TRBV7-2	TRBJ1-2	.	ASSLTGSYGYT
TRBV28	TRBJ2-7	.	ASRSTSGRARYEQY
TRBV5-4	TRBJ2-7	.	ASSKRTSGISYEQY
TRBV6-5	TRBJ1-2	.	ASSSPQTPLRYT
TRBV18	TRBJ2-5	.	ASSPLGLNQETQY
TRBV7-8	TRBJ1-2	.	ASSLGAGEYYGYT
TRBV4-3	TRBJ2-1	.	ASSQEASGRADYNEQF
TRBV20-1	TRBJ2-2	.	SALNTGELF
TRBV20-1	TRBJ1-2	.	SASPVRVLYGYT
TRBV5-5	TRBJ1-1	.	ASSSGQGISPEAF
TRBV10-1	TRBJ2-7	.	ASSEIGGLHEQY
TRBV19	TRBJ1-5	.	ASSLWDRYNQPQH
TRBV24-1	TRBJ2-7	.	ATQGYQSYEQY
TRBV4-1	TRBJ2-1	.	ASSQVMFGTGVYNEQF
TRBV28	TRBJ2-5	.	ASSLLQRTGYQETQY
TRBV12-3/TRBV12-4	TRBJ2-1	.	ASTPTGRYEQF
TRBV10-1	TRBJ1-1	.	ASSELAGKNTEAF
TRBV5-4	TRBJ1-4	.	ASSSGLGEKLF
TRBV6-2/TRBV6-3	TRBJ1-5	.	ASSYSRQGARQPQH
TRBV24-1	TRBJ2-5	.	ATSPGEGRETQY
TRBV6-6	TRBJ1-2	.	ASTPPRTGDYGYT
TRBV28	TRBJ2-7	.	ASSLSGRFYEQY
TRBV12-3/TRBV12-4	TRBJ1-4	.	ASTYYEKLF
TRBV4-3	TRBJ1-1	.	ASSHAGGGTEAF
TRBV6-2/TRBV6-3	TRBJ2-1	.	ASSYGELGVAEDEQF
TRBV5-4	TRBJ2-7	.	ASSKLPGTGTYEQY
TRBV13	TRBJ2-7	.	ASSLRKETGGYEQY
TRBV27	TRBJ2-7	.	ASSFLDRVQQY
TRBV4-3	TRBJ2-7	.	ASSRGGGVPSYEQY
TRBV19	TRBJ2-4	.	ASSRERGPTKNIQY
TRBV18	TRBJ2-3	.	ASSPQGLAGATDTQY
TRBV19	TRBJ2-7	.	ASSIRGYEQY
TRBV4-3	TRBJ1-2	few	ASSQDGGASYGYT
TRBV21-1	TRBJ1-4	.	ATWVTGGCITNEKLF
TRBV5-1	TRBJ2-5	.	ASRISLGAQETQY
TRBV6-5	TRBJ2-7	.	ASSYYTGPGIYEQY
TRBV7-2	TRBJ1-1	.	ASSLPAGGSNTEAF